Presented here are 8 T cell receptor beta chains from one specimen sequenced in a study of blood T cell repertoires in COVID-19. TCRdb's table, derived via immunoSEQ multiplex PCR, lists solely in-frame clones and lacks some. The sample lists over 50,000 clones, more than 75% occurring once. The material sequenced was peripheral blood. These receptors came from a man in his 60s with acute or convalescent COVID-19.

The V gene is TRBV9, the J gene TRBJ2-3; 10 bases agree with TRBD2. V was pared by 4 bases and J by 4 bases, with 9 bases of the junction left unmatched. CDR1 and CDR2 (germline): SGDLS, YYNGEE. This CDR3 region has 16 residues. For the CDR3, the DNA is TGTGCCAGCAGCCGACGGGGTAGCGGGGGGTCAGATACGCAGTATTTT. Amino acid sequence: CASSRRGSGGSDTQYF.

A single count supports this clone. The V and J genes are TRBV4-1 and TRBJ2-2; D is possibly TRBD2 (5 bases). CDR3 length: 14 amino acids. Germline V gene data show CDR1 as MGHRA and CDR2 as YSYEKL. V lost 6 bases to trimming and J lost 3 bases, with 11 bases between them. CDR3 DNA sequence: TGCGCCAGCAGGGAGGTTGGGGACACCGGGGAGCTGTTTTTT. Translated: CASREVGDTGELFF.

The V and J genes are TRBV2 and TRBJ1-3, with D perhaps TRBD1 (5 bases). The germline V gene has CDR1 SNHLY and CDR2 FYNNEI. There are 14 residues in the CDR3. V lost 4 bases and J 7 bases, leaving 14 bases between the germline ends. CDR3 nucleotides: TGTGCCAGCAGTGCGGCGCAGGGAGGGAACACCATATATTTT. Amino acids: CASSAAQGGNTIYF.

The CDR3 is CAWSVGQKQYF. The CDR3 DNA reads TGTGCCTGGAGTGTGGGACAGAAGCAGTACTTC. V and J are TRBV30 and TRBJ2-7; TRBD1 matches at 7 bases. CDR3 length equals 11 residues. CDR1 is GTSNPN, CDR2 SVGIG, per germline (reference sequence). Losses at the gene ends were 0 bases for V and 8 bases for J; bases not matched to a gene: 1. Full variable domain (remainder filled in from reference TRBV30 and TRBJ2-7): SQTIHQWPATLVQPVGSPLSLECTVEGTSNPNLYWYRQAAGRGLQLLFYSVGIGQISSEVPQNLSASRPQDRQFILSSKKLLLSDSGFYLCAWSVGQKQYFGPGTRLTVT.

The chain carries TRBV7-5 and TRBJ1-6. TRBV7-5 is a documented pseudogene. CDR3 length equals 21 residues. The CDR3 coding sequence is TGTGCCAGAAGCTTGCCAAGCGGCCCGGATTTGCCAGGCTCCTATAATTCACCCCTCCACTTT. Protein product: CARSLPSGPDLPGSYNSPLHF.

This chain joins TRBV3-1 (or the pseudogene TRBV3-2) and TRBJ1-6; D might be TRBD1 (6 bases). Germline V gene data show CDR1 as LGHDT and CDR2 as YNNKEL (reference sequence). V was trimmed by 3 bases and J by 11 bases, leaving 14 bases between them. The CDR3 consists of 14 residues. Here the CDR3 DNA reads TGTGCCAGCAGCCATTCGGACAAGGGGGCACCCCTCCACTTT. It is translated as CASSHSDKGAPLHF.

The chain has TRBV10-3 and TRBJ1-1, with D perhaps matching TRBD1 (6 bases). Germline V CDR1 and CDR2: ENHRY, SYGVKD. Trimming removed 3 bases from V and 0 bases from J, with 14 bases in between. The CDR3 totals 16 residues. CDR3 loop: CAISDVGGGMNTEAFF. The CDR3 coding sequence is TGTGCCATCAGTGATGTTGGGGGGGGCATGAACACTGAAGCTTTCTTT.

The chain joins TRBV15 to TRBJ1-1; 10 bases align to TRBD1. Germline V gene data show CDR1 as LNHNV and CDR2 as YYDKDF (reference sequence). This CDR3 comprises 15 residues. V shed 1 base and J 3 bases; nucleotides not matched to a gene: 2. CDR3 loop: CATSRGDRGDTEAFF. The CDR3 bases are TGTGCCACCAGCAGAGGGGACAGGGGAGACACTGAAGCTTTCTTT.